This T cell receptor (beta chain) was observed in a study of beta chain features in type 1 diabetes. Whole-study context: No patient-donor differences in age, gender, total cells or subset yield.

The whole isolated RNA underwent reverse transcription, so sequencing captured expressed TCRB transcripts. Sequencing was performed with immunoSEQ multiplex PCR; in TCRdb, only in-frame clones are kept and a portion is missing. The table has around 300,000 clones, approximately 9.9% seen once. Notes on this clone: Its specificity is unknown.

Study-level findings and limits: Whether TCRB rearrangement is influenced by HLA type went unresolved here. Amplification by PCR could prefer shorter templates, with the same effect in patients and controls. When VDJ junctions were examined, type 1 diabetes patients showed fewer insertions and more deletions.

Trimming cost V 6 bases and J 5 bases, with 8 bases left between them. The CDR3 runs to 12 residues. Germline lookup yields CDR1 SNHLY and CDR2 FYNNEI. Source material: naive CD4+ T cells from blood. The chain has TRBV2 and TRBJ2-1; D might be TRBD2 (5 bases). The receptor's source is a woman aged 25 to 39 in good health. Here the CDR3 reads CASRSGNNEQFF. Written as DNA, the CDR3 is TGTGCCAGCAGGTCGGGGAACAATGAGCAGTTCTTC.